This T cell receptor (beta chain) was obtained from a study of T cell responses to AZD1222 COVID-19 vaccine. Clones were sequenced by immunoSEQ multiplex PCR, and TCRdb holds only the in-frame ones, with some missing. Of approximately 70,000 clones listed, 75% to 90% are singletons. Notes on the study in general: Clonal diversity may have been underestimated in mostly white British donors. Unmutated regions of variants are reportedly targeted by nearly half of spike-specific TCRs. Repertoires were obtained only post-peak T cell response.

The CDR3 sequence is 14 residues long. Germline CDR1 and CDR2: SGHDN and FVKESK. Trimming cost V 2 bases and J 3 bases, with 8 bases left between them. On this clone itself: Its cognate antigen is unknown.

Sequenced here: peripheral blood, sampled on day 0 of AZD1222 vaccination. The clonotype comes from an adult in good health. This chain links TRBV14 with TRBJ2-1; no clear D gene. CDR3: CASSQTLGYNEQFF. CDR3 coding DNA: TGTGCCAGCAGCCAAACGCTAGGCTACAATGAGCAGTTCTTC.